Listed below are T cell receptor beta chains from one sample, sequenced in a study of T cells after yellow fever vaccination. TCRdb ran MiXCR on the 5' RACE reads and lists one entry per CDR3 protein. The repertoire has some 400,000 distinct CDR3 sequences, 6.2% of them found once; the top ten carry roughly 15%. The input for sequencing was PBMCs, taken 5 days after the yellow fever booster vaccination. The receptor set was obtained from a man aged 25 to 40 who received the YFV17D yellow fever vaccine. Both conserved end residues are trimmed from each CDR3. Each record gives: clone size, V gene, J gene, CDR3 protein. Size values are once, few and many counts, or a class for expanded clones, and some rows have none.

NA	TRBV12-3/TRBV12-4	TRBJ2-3	ASTRDSVTDTQY
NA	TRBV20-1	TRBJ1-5	SAQQDYNQPQH
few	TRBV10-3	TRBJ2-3	AISASTADNTQY
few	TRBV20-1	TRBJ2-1	SAGSTGSSYNEQF
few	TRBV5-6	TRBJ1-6	ASSLYASPLH
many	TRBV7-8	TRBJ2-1	ASSLSGASRNEQF
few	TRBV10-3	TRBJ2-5	AISGTLADQETQY
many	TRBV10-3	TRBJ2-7	AIGRGGTYEQY
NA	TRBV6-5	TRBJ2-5	ASSYNRDSKSETQY
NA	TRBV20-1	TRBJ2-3	SATLYPVLDTQY
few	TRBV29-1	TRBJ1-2	STIGQTNYGYT
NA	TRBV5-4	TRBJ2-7	ASSLVREGLSEQY
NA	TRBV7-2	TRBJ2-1	ASSLGLFSSYNEQF
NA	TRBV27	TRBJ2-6	ASSRQGLGANVLT
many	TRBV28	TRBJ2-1	ASSEGGSYNEQF
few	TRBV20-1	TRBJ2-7	SANLFGWARGEQY
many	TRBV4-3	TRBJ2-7	ASSQEVGYPNEQY
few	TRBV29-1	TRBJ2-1	SVGTSGAHNEQF
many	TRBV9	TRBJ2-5	ASSVGPSRQETQY
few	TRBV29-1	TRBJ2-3	SVEGSGRGGTDTQY
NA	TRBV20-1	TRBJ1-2	SAREGQGI
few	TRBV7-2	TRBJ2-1	ASSLIGRLGRDEQF
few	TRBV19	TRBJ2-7	ASSMTGGYEQY
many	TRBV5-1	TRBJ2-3	ASKQRAGVEDTQY
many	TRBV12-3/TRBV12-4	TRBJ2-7	ASSSGLEQY
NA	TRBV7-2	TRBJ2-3	ASSLELGLQY
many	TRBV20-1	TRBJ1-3	SAPGGSGNTIY
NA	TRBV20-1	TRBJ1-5	SARDETGANQPQH
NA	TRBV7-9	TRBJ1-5	ASGHKGPNQPQH
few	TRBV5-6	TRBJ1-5	ASSLTVTGGNQPQH
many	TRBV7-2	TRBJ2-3	ASSLDTSISDTQY
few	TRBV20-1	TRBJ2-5	SAMGETQY
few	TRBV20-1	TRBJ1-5	SARVNGPNQPQH
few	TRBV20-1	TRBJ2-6	SAKLSGSGANVLT
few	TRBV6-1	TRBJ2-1	ASIDLGGGEQF
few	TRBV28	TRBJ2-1	ASSLYPGLTENNEQF
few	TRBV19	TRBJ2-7	ASSPYGTSSYEQY
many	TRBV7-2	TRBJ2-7	ASGSKGASSYEQY
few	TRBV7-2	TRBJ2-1	ASSPYRANEQF
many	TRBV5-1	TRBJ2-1	ASSLVQNVNEQF
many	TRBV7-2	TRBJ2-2	ASSQTGELF
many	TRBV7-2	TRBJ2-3	ASSSRTITTDTQY